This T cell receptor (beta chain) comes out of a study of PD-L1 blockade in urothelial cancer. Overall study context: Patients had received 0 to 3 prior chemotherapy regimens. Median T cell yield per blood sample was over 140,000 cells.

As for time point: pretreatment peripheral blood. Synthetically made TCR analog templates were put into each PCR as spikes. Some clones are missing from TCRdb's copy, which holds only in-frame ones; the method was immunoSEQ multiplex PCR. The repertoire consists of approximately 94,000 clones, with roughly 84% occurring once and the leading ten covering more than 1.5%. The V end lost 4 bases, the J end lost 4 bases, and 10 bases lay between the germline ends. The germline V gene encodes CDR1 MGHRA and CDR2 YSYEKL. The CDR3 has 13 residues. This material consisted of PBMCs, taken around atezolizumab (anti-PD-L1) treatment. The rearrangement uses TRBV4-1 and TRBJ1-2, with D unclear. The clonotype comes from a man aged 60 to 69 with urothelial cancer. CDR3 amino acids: CASSPSGGYGYTF. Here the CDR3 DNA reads TGCGCCAGCAGCCCATCGGGAGGCTATGGCTACACCTTC.